These 18 T cell receptor beta chains were all obtained from the same sample, sequenced in a study of blood T cell repertoires in COVID-19. Data came from immunoSEQ multiplex PCR; TCRdb stores just in-frame clones and leaves some out. The sample shows approximately 470,000 clones, roughly 88% of them seen only once. Sequencing was performed on peripheral blood. The receptors were sampled from a human donor in a cohort sampled during active COVID-19.

The J gene is TRBJ2-5, the V gene TRBV27, with 8 positions matching TRBD1. Germline CDR1 reads MNHEY; CDR2 reads SMNVEV (reference sequence). CDR3 length: 14 amino acids. J gave up 4 bases and V 9 bases, and 10 bases lay outside the gene matches. The CDR3 DNA follows: TGTGCCAGTCGACAGGGGTGGAGGGGAGAGACCCAGTACTTC. It encodes CASRQGWRGETQYF.

This clone was found a few times. This chain links TRBV19 with TRBJ2-2; D is unclear. Germline V CDR1 and CDR2: LNHDA, SQIVND (reference sequence). This CDR3 spans 14 amino acids. V shed 7 bases and J shed 2 bases, with 11 bases lying between them. CDR3 DNA: TGTGCCAGTACCCTGGCACGAAACACCGGGGAGCTGTTTTTT. Its protein is CASTLARNTGELFF.

V and J are TRBV19 and TRBJ2-2; tentative D call: TRBD2 (5 bases). The V and J ends lost 9 bases and 3 bases respectively, with 14 bases between them. The CDR3 is made up of 14 amino acids. CDR1 LNHDA and CDR2 SQIVND come from the germline V gene (reference sequence). CDR3 sequence: CASSGSSYTGELFF. In DNA form, the CDR3 reads TGTGCCAGCAGCGGCTCTAGTTACACCGGGGAGCTGTTTTTT. Together with reference TRBV19 and TRBJ2-2, the CDR3 gives the full variable domain: DGGITQSPKYLFRKEGQNVTLSCEQNLNHDAMYWYRQDPGQGLRLIYYSQIVNDFQKGDIAEGYSVSREKKESFPLTVTSAQKNPTAFYLCASSGSSYTGELFFGEGSRLTVL.

V usage is TRBV24-1 and J usage is TRBJ2-3, with TRBD2 matching 9 bases. CDR3 length: 15 residues. The germline V gene encodes CDR1 KGHDR and CDR2 SFDVKD. V lost 5 bases, J lost 5 bases, and 7 bases stayed unmatched. The CDR3 protein is CATSASGRPQDTQYF. DNA for the CDR3: TGTGCCACCAGTGCGAGCGGGAGGCCCCAAGATACGCAGTATTTT.

The chain uses TRBV3-1 (or the pseudogene TRBV3-2) and TRBJ2-3; 8 bases fit TRBD2. In germline, CDR1 is LGHDT, CDR2 YNNKEL (reference sequence). The V gene end was trimmed by 4 bases and the J gene end by 1 base; junction bases not matched to a gene: 16. The CDR3 loop spans 19 amino acids. As DNA, the CDR3 is TGTGCCAGCAGCCGTGCCCCGGGACTAGGGGCGTCGGGCACAGATACGCAGTATTTT. This sequence encodes CASSRAPGLGASGTDTQYF.

The V call is TRBV28, the J call TRBJ2-1; D is undetermined. The CDR3 contains 15 residues. Germline V CDR1 and CDR2: MDHEN, SYDVKM. Trimming cost V 4 bases and J 6 bases, with 16 bases left between them. The CDR3 is CASSSAVAPINEQFF. CDR3 in DNA: TGTGCCAGCAGTTCTGCCGTGGCCCCCATCAATGAGCAGTTCTTC.

Concerning this clone: The same CDR3 arises from other DNA sequences in this sample as well. V and J are TRBV30 and TRBJ1-1; 7 nucleotides match TRBD1. The V gene's germline CDR1 is GTSNPN and CDR2 SVGIG (reference sequence). CDR3 length: 14 residues. V trimming: 0 bases; J trimming: 5 bases; junction bases outside the gene matches: 6. CDR3 region: CAWSVVAGGTEAFF. The CDR3 DNA follows: TGTGCCTGGAGTGTTGTAGCAGGGGGAACTGAAGCTTTCTTT.

The table lists this clone with a few counts. The V and J genes are TRBV29-1 and TRBJ1-2; 7 bases are a match to TRBD1. The CDR3 has 14 residues. With V trimmed by 3 bases and J by 7 bases, 11 bases remained unmatched. Germline V gene lookup returns CDR1 SQVTM and CDR2 ANQGSEA. Here the CDR3 DNA reads TGCAGCGTTGATTATGGACAGGAAGGGATTGGCTACACCTTC. The encoded protein is CSVDYGQEGIGYTF.

The chain recombines TRBV10-3 with TRBJ2-1, with 11 bases aligning to TRBD2. With 3 bases clipped from V and 5 bases from J, the junction kept 3 bases outside the gene matches. There are 15 residues in the CDR3. Per germline, CDR1 ENHRY and CDR2 SYGVKD. CDR3 DNA sequence: TGTGCCATCAGTGATAGCGGGAGGGTCAACAATGAGCAGTTCTTC. It encodes CAISDSGRVNNEQFF.

CDR3 loop: CASSPLPETDYGYTF. The CDR3, as DNA: TGTGCCAGCTCACCACTGCCCGAAACTGACTATGGCTACACCTTC. The chain recombines TRBV18 with TRBJ1-2; D is ambiguous. V lost 1 base to trimming and J lost 3 bases, with 12 bases between them. The CDR3 contains 15 residues. Germline V gene data show CDR1 as KGHSH and CDR2 as LQKENI.

There are a few counts of this clone. The chain combines TRBV30 with TRBJ1-6, with a tentative D call TRBD1 (5 bases). The CDR3 has 14 amino acids. Trimming took off 0 bases at V and 7 bases at J, with 10 bases between the two ends. Germline V gene lookup returns CDR1 GTSNPN and CDR2 SVGIG (reference sequence). The CDR3 here is CAWSVGPGNSPLHF. CDR3 DNA: TGTGCCTGGAGTGTTGGGCCAGGGAATTCACCCCTCCACTTT.

In the case of this clone: Distinct nucleotide sequences in the sample also encode this CDR3. V and J are TRBV30 and TRBJ2-5, with unresolved D. The V end was cut by 2 bases, the J end by 5 bases, with 9 bases between. This CDR3 has 12 residues. The germline CDR1 and CDR2 sequences are GTSNPN and SVGIG (reference sequence). The CDR3 DNA reads TGTGCCTGGAGTCGGTCGCGTGAGACCCAGTACTTC. It encodes CAWSRSRETQYF.

The V and J genes are TRBV27 and TRBJ1-1; 10 positions agree with TRBD1. The germline V gene encodes CDR1 MNHEY and CDR2 SMNVEV (reference sequence). The CDR3 loop spans 15 amino acids. V shed 4 bases, J shed 3 bases, and the junction held 5 bases outside the gene matches. CDR3: CASSSLGTGDTEAFF. The CDR3, as DNA: TGTGCCAGCAGTTCCTTAGGGACAGGGGACACTGAAGCTTTCTTT.

The chain couples TRBV28 to TRBJ1-2; 7 nucleotides agree with TRBD1. Germline V gene lookup returns CDR1 MDHEN and CDR2 SYDVKM. The CDR3 has 14 residues. J gave up 7 bases and V 7 bases, and 12 bases lay outside the gene matches. CDR3 bases: TGTGCCAGCATCCAGGGGGTAGATCGTGTTGGCTACACCTTC. Its protein product is CASIQGVDRVGYTF.

This chain joins TRBV30 and TRBJ2-3; 11 nucleotides agree with TRBD2. J lost 3 bases, V lost 0 bases, and 5 bases had no gene match. The CDR3 length is 16 residues. From germline, CDR1 is GTSNPN and CDR2 SVGIG (reference sequence). CDR3 sequence: CAWSVGTSGFTDTQYF. The CDR3 DNA follows: TGTGCCTGGAGTGTAGGGACTAGCGGTTTTACAGATACGCAGTATTTT.

Remarks on this clone: Other DNA sequences within the sample encode an identical CDR3. The chain links TRBV2 to TRBJ1-2; TRBD1 matches 7 bases. This CDR3 spans 15 amino acids. CDR1 is SNHLY and CDR2 is FYNNEI in the germline V gene. With 6 bases clipped from V and 4 bases from J, the junction kept 11 bases outside the gene matches. This CDR3 reads CASRLRETGSYGYTF. CDR3 DNA sequence: TGTGCCAGCAGGCTCCGCGAGACAGGGAGCTATGGCTACACCTTC.

The chain combines TRBV5-1 with TRBJ2-2; 10 nucleotides match TRBD2. J lost 2 bases, V lost 3 bases, and 4 bases had no gene match. This CDR3 spans 16 amino acids. Germline V lookup: CDR1 SGHRS, CDR2 YFSETQ. For the CDR3, the DNA is TGCGCCAGCAGCTCCGGACTAGCGGCTAACACCGGGGAGCTGTTTTTT. Amino acid sequence: CASSSGLAANTGELFF.

CDR3 sequence reads: CASSPGLAGVVEQYF. In nucleotides, the CDR3 is TGTGCCAGCAGCCCGGGACTAGCGGGAGTAGTCGAGCAGTACTTC. The chain joins TRBV7-9 to TRBJ2-7; TRBD2 matches 14 bases. CDR1 and CDR2 from the germline V gene are SEHNR and FQNEAQ (reference sequence). CDR3 length equals 15 residues. J gave up 6 bases and V 5 bases, and 6 bases lay outside the gene matches.